This entry lists 24 T cell receptor beta chains sequenced from one sample in a study of cytomegalovirus exposure and HLA in healthy donors. Primers for the PCR totalled 60 Vbeta and 13 Jbeta. Method: immunoSEQ multiplex PCR; TCRdb's copy keeps in-frame clones and lacks some. The data hold over 150,000 clones, with around four fifths observed a single time. Sequences were obtained from PBMCs. These TCRs come from a woman in her forties or fifties in good health and CMV-seropositive.

This clone was recorded only once. CDR3 region: CASTGSNNSPLHF. The DNA of the CDR3 is TGTGCCAGTACCGGGTCCAATAATTCACCCCTCCACTTT. This chain connects TRBV6-5 to TRBJ1-6, with D uncertain. The germline V and J ends were trimmed by 9 bases and 5 bases, with 11 bases remaining between them. This CDR3 has 13 amino acids. The V gene's germline CDR1 is MNHEY and CDR2 SVGAGI.

This clone was picked up one time. CDR3 amino acids: CAWSRGMNTEAFF. CDR3 nucleotide sequence: TGTGCCTGGAGTCGAGGGATGAACACTGAAGCTTTCTTT. The chain couples TRBV30 to TRBJ1-1; D remains unclear. CDR1 and CDR2 (germline): GTSNPN, SVGIG (reference sequence). This CDR3 has 13 residues. The V and J ends lost 2 bases and 0 bases respectively, with 7 bases between them.

This clone was counted between two and nine times. The J gene is TRBJ1-5, the V gene TRBV15; 7 nucleotides agree with TRBD1. This CDR3 region has 15 residues. CDR1 and CDR2 (germline): LNHNV, YYDKDF (reference sequence). J was trimmed by 4 bases and V by 3 bases; bases with no gene match: 6. CDR3 protein: CATSRVYRGNQPQHF. The CDR3 nucleotides are TGTGCCACCAGCAGGGTTTACAGGGGAAATCAGCCCCAGCATTTT.

The count of this clone is one. The V and J genes are TRBV25-1 and TRBJ2-5; D perhaps matches TRBD1 (6 bases). The CDR3 runs 13 residues. Trimming cost V 7 bases and J 1 base, with 10 bases left between them. The germline gives CDR1 MGHDK, CDR2 SYGVNS. The CDR3 nucleotides read TGTGCCAGCACTTCAGGGGCCCAAGAGACCCAGTACTTC. Amino acids: CASTSGAQETQYF.

The CDR3: CASSLRTVDYTF. CDR3 bases: TGTGCCAGCAGCCTAAGGACAGTCGACTACACCTTC. The V gene is TRBV5-6, the J gene TRBJ1-2; perhaps TRBD1 as D (6 bases). This CDR3 has 12 amino acids. The V and J ends lost 4 bases and 10 bases respectively, with 14 bases between them. Germline CDR1 and CDR2: SGHDT and YYEEEE.

V gene TRBV4-1 combines with J gene TRBJ2-3; the D is unclear. V was trimmed by 3 bases and J by 0 bases, leaving 13 bases between them. The CDR3 loop spans 16 amino acids. Germline V gene lookup returns CDR1 MGHRA and CDR2 YSYEKL. This chain's CDR3 is CASSQATATSTDTQYF. Written as DNA, the CDR3 is TGCGCCAGCAGCCAGGCAACAGCAACTAGCACAGATACGCAGTATTTT.

The V and J genes are TRBV30 and TRBJ1-1, with D maybe TRBD1 (6 bases). This CDR3 has 13 residues. The germline V gene encodes CDR1 GTSNPN and CDR2 SVGIG (reference sequence). Trimming removed 5 bases from V and 0 bases from J, with 10 bases in between. The CDR3 bases are TGTGCCTGGTGGACAGCAATGAACACTGAAGCTTTCTTT. Amino acids: CAWWTAMNTEAFF.

This chain uses TRBV23-1 with TRBJ1-2, with a tentative D call TRBD1 (5 bases). TRBV23-1 is recorded as an ORF, its role being uncertain. V gave up 0 bases and J gave up 8 bases, with 10 bases separating them. The CDR3 has 13 residues. CDR3 sequence (DNA): TGCGCCAGCAGTCAATCGTGGGGGGAAGGCTACACCTTC. Its protein is CASSQSWGEGYTF.

This clone has more than one count but fewer than ten. The chain joins TRBV19 to TRBJ2-1; D gene unclear. This CDR3 is built from 14 residues. Deletions cut 1 base from V and 10 bases from J, with 14 bases between. The germline V gene encodes CDR1 LNHDA and CDR2 SQIVND (reference sequence). The CDR3, as DNA: TGTGCCAGTAGTATAGCTCTGGGCATAGGCGAGCAGTTCTTC. It is translated as CASSIALGIGEQFF.

This chain joins TRBV6-5 and TRBJ1-1; D remains ambiguous. CDR1 and CDR2 (germline): MNHEY, SVGAGI. V dropped 8 bases and J dropped 0 bases, with 13 bases sitting between them. There are 14 residues in the CDR3. CDR3 region: CASAGGSLNTEAFF. The CDR3 nucleotides are TGTGCCAGCGCAGGTGGGTCCCTGAACACTGAAGCTTTCTTT.

The chain combines TRBV7-8 with TRBJ2-6; tentatively, D is TRBD2 (6 bases). The CDR3 spans 16 residues. From germline, CDR1 is SGHVS and CDR2 FQNEAQ. V lost 3 bases, J lost 1 base, and 10 bases lay in between. The chain's CDR3 is CASSFGTLSGANVLTF. CDR3 nucleotide sequence: TGTGCCAGCAGCTTCGGGACTCTATCTGGGGCCAACGTCCTGACTTTC.

The V and J genes are TRBV7-6 and TRBJ1-2; maybe TRBD1 (5 bases). Germline CDR1 reads SGHVS; CDR2 reads FNYEAQ. Trimming stripped 1 base from V and 2 bases from J, with 8 bases between. There are 14 residues in the CDR3. The CDR3 coding sequence is TGTGCCAGCAGCTTAGGGGCAGGGAACTATGGCTACACCTTC. Residues: CASSLGAGNYGYTF.

Only one count was recorded for this clone. The rearrangement uses TRBV12-5 and TRBJ2-7; 9 bases map to TRBD1. The J segment lost 6 bases and the V segment lost 2 bases, leaving 8 bases of the junction unmatched. Germline CDR1 reads LGHNT; CDR2 reads FRNRAP. The CDR3 consists of 15 residues. The CDR3 region is CASGLSGGQGFEQYF. DNA of the CDR3: TGTGCTAGTGGTTTGTCGGGGGGACAGGGATTCGAGCAGTACTTC.

The DNA of the CDR3 is TGTGCCAGCAGCCCCGACAGCTCGGGGGCCCAGTACTTC. Translated: CASSPDSSGAQYF. This chain joins TRBV5-4 and TRBJ2-5, with D tentatively TRBD2 (6 bases). This CDR3 is 13 amino acids long. Germline V gene sequence: CDR1 SGHNT, CDR2 YYREEE (reference sequence). Trimming took 4 bases from V and 9 from J, leaving 16 bases between them.

J is TRBJ2-2 and V is TRBV5-1; a weak D match, TRBD1 (5 bases). Trimming stripped 0 bases from V and 3 bases from J, with 9 bases between. CDR1 and CDR2 (germline): SGHRS, YFSETQ. The CDR3 runs to 15 residues. The chain's CDR3 is CASSLDRSYTGELFF. In nucleotides, the CDR3 is TGCGCCAGCAGCTTGGACAGGAGCTACACCGGGGAGCTGTTTTTT.

J is TRBJ1-5 and V is TRBV20-1; possible D gene TRBD1, 5 bases. V lost 3 bases, J lost 6 bases, and 6 bases lay in between. Germline CDR1 is DFQATT and CDR2 is SNEGSKA (reference sequence). The CDR3 is made up of 11 amino acids. In DNA, the CDR3 is TGCAGTGCTAGTGGGGCTCAGCCCCAGCATTTT. The encoded protein is CSASGAQPQHF.

Comment on this clone: In the same sample, other DNA sequences code for this CDR3. The V gene is TRBV5-1, the J gene TRBJ2-3; D is uncertain. There are 12 residues in the CDR3. With 0 bases removed from V and 5 bases from J, the gap between germline ends came to 4 bases. CDR1 and CDR2 from the germline V gene are SGHRS and YFSETQ. The CDR3 here is CASSLAGDTQYF. In DNA, the CDR3 is TGCGCCAGCAGCTTGGCGGGAGATACGCAGTATTTT.

The V call is TRBV6-5, the J call TRBJ2-7; weak D call: TRBD2 (6 bases). CDR1 MNHEY and CDR2 SVGAGI come from the germline V gene. Trimming pared 5 bases from V and 6 bases from J, leaving 17 bases between. CDR3 length equals 14 residues. CDR3 residues: CASSPGTGTREQYF. CDR3 DNA sequence: TGTGCCAGCAGTCCCGGGACGGGGACTCGCGAGCAGTACTTC.

The chain has TRBV6-1 and TRBJ1-5; 8 bases match TRBD1. The junction had 11 bases not matched to a gene; V was cut back by 8 bases and J by 5 bases. The CDR3 sequence is 15 residues long. CDR1 and CDR2 (germline): MNHNS, SASEGT. CDR3 coding DNA: TGTGCCAGCCGGGCCGACAGGGGCCCCCATCAGCCCCAGCATTTT. It codes for CASRADRGPHQPQHF.

The chain employs TRBV10-3 and TRBJ1-3; D not resolved. The CDR3 consists of 13 residues. V gave up 8 bases and J gave up 3 bases, with 11 bases separating them. CDR1 ENHRY and CDR2 SYGVKD come from the germline V gene. The CDR3 bases are TGTGCCATCCGAGGGCCGGATGGAAACACCATATATTTT. Translated, it gives CAIRGPDGNTIYF.

This sequence joins TRBV10-3 and TRBJ2-1, with 7 bases matching TRBD1. The junction had 4 bases not matched to a gene; V was cut back by 4 bases and J by 1 base. The CDR3 extends over 15 amino acids. The V gene's germline CDR1 is ENHRY and CDR2 SYGVKD. CDR3 in DNA: TGTGCCATCAGTGCGGGGACAGAATCCTACAATGAGCAGTTCTTC. Its translation: CAISAGTESYNEQFF.

The chain joins TRBV27 to TRBJ1-4; possibly TRBD1 for D (5 bases). Germline CDR1 reads MNHEY; CDR2 reads SMNVEV (reference sequence). The CDR3 sequence is 14 residues long. Trimming cost V 4 bases and J 10 bases, with 16 bases left between them. This CDR3 is CASSSETVAGKLFF. The CDR3 nucleotides read TGTGCCAGCAGTTCCGAGACAGTGGCTGGAAAACTGTTTTTT.

V and J are TRBV6-1 and TRBJ2-2, with D perhaps TRBD1 (6 bases). The ends were cut back, 4 bases at V and 7 bases at J, with 19 bases in the middle. The CDR3 is 16 residues long. Germline V gene lookup returns CDR1 MNHNS and CDR2 SASEGT. CDR3 loop: CASSALRRGRIGELFF. As DNA, the CDR3 is TGTGCCAGCAGTGCCCTCCGCAGGGGTAGGATCGGGGAGCTGTTTTTT.

This clone was detected once. CDR3 sequence (DNA): TGCGCCAGCAGCGGGACTAGCCAAGAGACCCAGTACTTC. Translating gives CASSGTSQETQYF. The chain employs TRBV5-1 and TRBJ2-5; 8 bases map to TRBD2. V was clipped by 4 bases and J by 1 base; unmatched bases: 0. The germline gives CDR1 SGHRS, CDR2 YFSETQ. This CDR3 spans 13 amino acids.